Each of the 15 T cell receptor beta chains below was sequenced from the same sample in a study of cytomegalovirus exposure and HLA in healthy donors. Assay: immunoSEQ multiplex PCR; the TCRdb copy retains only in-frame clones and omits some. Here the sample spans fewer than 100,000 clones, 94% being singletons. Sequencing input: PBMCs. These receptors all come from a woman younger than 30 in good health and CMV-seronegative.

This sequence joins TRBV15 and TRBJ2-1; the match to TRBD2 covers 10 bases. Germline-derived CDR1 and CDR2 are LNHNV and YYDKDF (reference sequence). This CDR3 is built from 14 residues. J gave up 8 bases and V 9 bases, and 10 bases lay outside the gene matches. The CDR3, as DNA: TGTGCCACGGGAGCGGGAGGGTTGCAAGATGAGCAGTTCTTC. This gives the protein CATGAGGLQDEQFF.

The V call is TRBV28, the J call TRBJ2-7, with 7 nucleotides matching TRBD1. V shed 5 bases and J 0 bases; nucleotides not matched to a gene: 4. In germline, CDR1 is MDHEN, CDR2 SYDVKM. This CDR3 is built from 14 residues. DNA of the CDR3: TGTGCCAGCAGTGGACAGGCCAGCTCCTACGAGCAGTACTTC. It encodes CASSGQASSYEQYF.

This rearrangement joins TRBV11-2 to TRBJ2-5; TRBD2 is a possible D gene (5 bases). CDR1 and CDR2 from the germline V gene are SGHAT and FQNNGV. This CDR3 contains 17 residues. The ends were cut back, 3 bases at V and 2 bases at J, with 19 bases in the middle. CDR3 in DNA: TGTGCCAGCAGCTTCGGATGGGAGACAAGCCAACAAGAGACCCAGTACTTC. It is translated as CASSFGWETSQQETQYF.

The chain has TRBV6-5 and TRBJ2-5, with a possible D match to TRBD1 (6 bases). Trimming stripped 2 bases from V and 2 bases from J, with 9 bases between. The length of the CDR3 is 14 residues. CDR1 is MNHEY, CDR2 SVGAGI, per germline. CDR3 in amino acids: CASSYGQRQETQYF. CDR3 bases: TGTGCCAGCAGTTACGGACAGCGACAAGAGACCCAGTACTTC.

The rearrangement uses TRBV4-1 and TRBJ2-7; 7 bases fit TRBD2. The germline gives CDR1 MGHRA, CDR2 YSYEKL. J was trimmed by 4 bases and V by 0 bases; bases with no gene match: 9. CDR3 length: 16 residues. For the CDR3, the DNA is TGCGCCAGCAGCCAAGAGGGGGGGACGACAGTGTACGAGCAGTACTTC. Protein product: CASSQEGGTTVYEQYF.

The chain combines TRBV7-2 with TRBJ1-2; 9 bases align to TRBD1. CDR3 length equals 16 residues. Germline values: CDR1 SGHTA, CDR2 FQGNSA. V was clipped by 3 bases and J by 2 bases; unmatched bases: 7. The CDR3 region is CASSFKPGQGNYGYTF. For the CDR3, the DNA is TGTGCCAGCAGCTTTAAACCGGGACAGGGCAACTATGGCTACACCTTC.

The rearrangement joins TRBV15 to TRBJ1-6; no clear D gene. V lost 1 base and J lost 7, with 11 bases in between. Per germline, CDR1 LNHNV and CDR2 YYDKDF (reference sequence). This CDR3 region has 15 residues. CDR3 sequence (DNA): TGTGCCACCAGCAGAGCGATGCAGAAAAATTCACCCCTCCACTTT. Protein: CATSRAMQKNSPLHF.

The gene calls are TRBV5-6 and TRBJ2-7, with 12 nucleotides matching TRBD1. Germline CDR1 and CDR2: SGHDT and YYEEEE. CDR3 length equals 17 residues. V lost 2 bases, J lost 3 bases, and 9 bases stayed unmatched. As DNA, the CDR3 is TGTGCCAGCAGCTTTGGGGGGTGGGACAGGGGGCTCTACGAGCAGTACTTC. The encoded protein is CASSFGGWDRGLYEQYF.

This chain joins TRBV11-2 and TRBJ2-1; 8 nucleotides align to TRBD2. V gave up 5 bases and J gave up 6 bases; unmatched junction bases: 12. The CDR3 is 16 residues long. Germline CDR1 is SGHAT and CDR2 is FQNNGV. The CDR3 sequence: CASSLRAGEVGNEQFF. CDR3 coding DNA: TGTGCCAGCAGCCTAAGAGCGGGAGAGGTAGGCAATGAGCAGTTCTTC.

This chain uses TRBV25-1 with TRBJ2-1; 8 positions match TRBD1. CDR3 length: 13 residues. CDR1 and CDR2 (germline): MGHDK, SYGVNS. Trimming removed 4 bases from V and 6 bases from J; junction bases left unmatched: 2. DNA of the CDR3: TGTGCCAGCAGTGGACAGGGGAGCAATGAGCAGTTCTTC. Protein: CASSGQGSNEQFF.

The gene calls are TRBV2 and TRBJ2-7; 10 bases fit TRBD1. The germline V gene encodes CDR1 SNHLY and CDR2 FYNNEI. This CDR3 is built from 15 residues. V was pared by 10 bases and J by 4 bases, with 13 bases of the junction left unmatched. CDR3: CAIRLGQGISYEQYF. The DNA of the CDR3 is TGTGCCATCAGGTTGGGACAGGGGATATCTTACGAGCAGTACTTC.

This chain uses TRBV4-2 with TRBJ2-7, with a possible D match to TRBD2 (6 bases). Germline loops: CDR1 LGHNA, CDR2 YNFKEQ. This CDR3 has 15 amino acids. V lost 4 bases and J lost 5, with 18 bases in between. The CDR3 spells CASSPPSGRGHEQYF. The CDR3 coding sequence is TGTGCCAGCAGCCCCCCCTCCGGGAGAGGCCACGAGCAGTACTTC.

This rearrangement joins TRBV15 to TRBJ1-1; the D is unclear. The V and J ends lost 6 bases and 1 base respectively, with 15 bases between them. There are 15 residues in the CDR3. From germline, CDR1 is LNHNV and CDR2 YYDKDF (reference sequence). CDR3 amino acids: CATSESWAENTEAFF. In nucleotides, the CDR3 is TGTGCCACCAGTGAGAGTTGGGCTGAGAACACTGAAGCTTTCTTT.

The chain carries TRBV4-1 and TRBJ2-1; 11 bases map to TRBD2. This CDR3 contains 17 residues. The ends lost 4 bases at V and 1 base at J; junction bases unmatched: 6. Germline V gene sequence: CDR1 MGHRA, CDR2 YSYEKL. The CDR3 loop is CASSPPGLADSYNEQFF. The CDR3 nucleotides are TGCGCCAGCAGCCCACCGGGACTAGCGGATTCCTACAATGAGCAGTTCTTC.

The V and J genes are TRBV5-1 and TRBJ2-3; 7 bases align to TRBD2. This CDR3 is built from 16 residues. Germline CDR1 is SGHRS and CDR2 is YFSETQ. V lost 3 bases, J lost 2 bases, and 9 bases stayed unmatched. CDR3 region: CASSSGSGSSTDTQYF. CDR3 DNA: TGCGCCAGCAGCTCAGGTAGCGGGTCCTCCACAGATACGCAGTATTTT.